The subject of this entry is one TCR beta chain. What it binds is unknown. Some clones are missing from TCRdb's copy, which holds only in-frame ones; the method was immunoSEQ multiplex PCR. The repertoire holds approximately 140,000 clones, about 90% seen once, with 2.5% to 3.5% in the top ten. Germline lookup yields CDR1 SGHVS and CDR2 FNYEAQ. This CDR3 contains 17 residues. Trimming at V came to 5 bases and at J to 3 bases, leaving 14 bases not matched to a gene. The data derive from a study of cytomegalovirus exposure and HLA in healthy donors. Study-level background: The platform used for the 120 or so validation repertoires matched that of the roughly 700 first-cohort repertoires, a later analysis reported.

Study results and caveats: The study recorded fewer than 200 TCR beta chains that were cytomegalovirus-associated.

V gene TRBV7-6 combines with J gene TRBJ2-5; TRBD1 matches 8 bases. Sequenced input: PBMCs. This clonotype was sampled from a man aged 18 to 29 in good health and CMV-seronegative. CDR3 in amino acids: CASSLPRTGRRKETQYF. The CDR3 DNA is TGTGCCAGCAGCCTCCCCCGGACAGGGAGGAGGAAAGAGACCCAGTACTTC.